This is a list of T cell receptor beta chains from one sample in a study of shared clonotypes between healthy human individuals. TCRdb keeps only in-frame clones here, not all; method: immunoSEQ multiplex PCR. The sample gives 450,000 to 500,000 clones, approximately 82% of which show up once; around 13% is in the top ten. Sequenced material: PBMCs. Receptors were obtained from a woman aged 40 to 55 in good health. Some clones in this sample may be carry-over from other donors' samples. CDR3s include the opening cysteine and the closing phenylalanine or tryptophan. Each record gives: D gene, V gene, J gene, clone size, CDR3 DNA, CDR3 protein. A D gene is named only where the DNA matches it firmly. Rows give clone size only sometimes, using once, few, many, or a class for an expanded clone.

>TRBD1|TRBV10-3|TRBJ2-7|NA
TGTGCCATCAGCGGGGGACAGGGCGACGAGCAGTACTTC
CAISGGQGDEQYF
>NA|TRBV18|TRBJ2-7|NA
TGTGCCAGCCACCCGGACGGGTACGAGCAGTACTTC
CASHPDGYEQYF
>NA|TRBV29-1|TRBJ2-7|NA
TGCAGCTTAAACACAGTAAGCTCCTACGAGCAGTACTTC
CSLNTVSSYEQYF
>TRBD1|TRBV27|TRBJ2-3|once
TGTGCCAGCAGTTCCCTGACAGGGATAAGCACAGATACGCAGTATTTT
CASSSLTGISTDTQYF
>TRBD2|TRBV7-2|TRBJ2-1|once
TGTGCCAGCAGCCTCCTAGCGGGAGTCTACAATGAGCAGTTCTTC
CASSLLAGVYNEQFF
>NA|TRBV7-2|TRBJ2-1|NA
TGTGCCAGCAGCTTAGAGAGGGGGGGACCATTGAATGAGCAGTTCTTC
CASSLERGGPLNEQFF
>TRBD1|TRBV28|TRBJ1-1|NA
TGTGCCAGCACCCCCACAGGGGGCAGCACTGAAGCTTTCTTT
CASTPTGGSTEAFF
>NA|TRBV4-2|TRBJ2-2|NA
TGTGCCAGCAGCCAAGGTCGAGCGGAGGGGGCCGGGGAGCTGTTTTTT
CASSQGRAEGAGELFF
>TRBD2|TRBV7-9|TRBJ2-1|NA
TGTGCCAGCAGCTCCACCGGGACTAGCGGAAGCTCCTACAATGAGCAGTTCTTC
CASSSTGTSGSSYNEQFF
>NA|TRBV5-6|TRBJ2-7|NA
TGTGCCAGCAGCTTTGGGCGGGTGGGGCAAGGCCCCCGTTACGAGCAGTACTTC
CASSFGRVGQGPRYEQYF
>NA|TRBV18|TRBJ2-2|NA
TGTGCCAGCTCACCCGGGACGGCTATCACCGGGGAGCTGTTTTTT
CASSPGTAITGELFF
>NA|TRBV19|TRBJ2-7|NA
TGTGCCAGTAGTACGGGTAGGGGGTCCTACGAGCAGTACTTC
CASSTGRGSYEQYF
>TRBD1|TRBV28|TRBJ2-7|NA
TGTGCCAGCAAGGTAGGGGGCGCACAGCAGTACTTC
CASKVGGAQQYF
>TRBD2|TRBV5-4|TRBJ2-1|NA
TGTGCCAGCAGCCTCGGGGTAGCGGGAGCCTACAATGAGCAGTTCTTC
CASSLGVAGAYNEQFF
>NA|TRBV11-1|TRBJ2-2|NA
TGTGCCAGCAGCTTTAGCGGCACCGGGGAGCTGTTTTTT
CASSFSGTGELFF
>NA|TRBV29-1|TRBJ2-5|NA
TGCAGCGTTGATCTCTCAGGGGTGGAGACCCAGTACTTC
CSVDLSGVETQYF
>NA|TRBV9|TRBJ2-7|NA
TGTGCCAGCAGCGTAGCTCATGGGCAGGGTTACGAGCAGTACTTC
CASSVAHGQGYEQYF
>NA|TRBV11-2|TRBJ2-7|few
TGTGCCAGCAGCTTAGGAGTTCTGGGTTTGGGCTACGAGCAGTACTTC
CASSLGVLGLGYEQYF
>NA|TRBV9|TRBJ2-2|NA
TGTGCCAGCAGCGTAGCGGGAGTGGGGAACACCGGGGAGCTGTTTTTT
CASSVAGVGNTGELFF
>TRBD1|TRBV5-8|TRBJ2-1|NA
TGTGCCAGCAGCGATACCGGGACAGGGGGCAGCCGGCAGTTCTTC
CASSDTGTGGSRQFF
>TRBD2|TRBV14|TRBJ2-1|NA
TGTGCCAGCAGCCTTTTAGGTAGCGGGAGAAGGGATAATGAGCAGTTCTTC
CASSLLGSGRRDNEQFF
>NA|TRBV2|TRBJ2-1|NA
TGTGCCAGCAGTGAACCCCTCGAAGGGGACAAGTACAATGAGCAGTTCTTC
CASSEPLEGDKYNEQFF
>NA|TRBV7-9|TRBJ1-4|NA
TGTGCCAGCAGCTTATCGGCAACAACTAATGAAAAACTGTTTTTT
CASSLSATTNEKLFF
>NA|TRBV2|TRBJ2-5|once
TGTGCCAGCAGTGACTTAGGAGGTGAGGAGCAAGAGACCCAGTACTTC
CASSDLGGEEQETQYF
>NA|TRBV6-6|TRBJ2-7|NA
TGTGCCAGCAGTAAAGGGTCCTCCTACGAGCAGTACTTC
CASSKGSSYEQYF
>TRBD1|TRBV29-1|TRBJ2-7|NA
TGCAGCGTTGAAGACCCGGACAGGGGTTCCTACGAGCAGTACTTC
CSVEDPDRGSYEQYF
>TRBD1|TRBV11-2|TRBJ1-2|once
TGTGCCAGCAGGTCGGACAGGTCTAACTATGGCTACACCTTC
CASRSDRSNYGYTF
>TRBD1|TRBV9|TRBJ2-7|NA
TGTGCCAGCAGCACCAGACAGGGCCCCTACGAGCAGTACTTC
CASSTRQGPYEQYF
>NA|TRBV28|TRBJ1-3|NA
TGTGCCAGCAATCTTGACAGAGGGGATGGAAACACCATATATTTT
CASNLDRGDGNTIYF
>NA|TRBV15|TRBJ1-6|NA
TGTGCCACCAGCGGGGGTCGGTATAATTCACCCCTCCACTTT
CATSGGRYNSPLHF
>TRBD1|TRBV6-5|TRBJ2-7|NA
TGTGCCAGCAGTTATGGTGGGACAGGGCCCGAGCAGTACTTC
CASSYGGTGPEQYF
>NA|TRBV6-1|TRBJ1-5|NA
TGTGCCAGCAGTGACTGGGTGCGGGGAAGGAAAAGTCAGCCCCAGCATTTT
CASSDWVRGRKSQPQHF
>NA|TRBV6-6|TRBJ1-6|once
TGTGCCAGCAGAGACTCGACCGACTCACCCCTCCACTTT
CASRDSTDSPLHF
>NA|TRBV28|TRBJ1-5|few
TGTGCCAGCAGTTTACTCTGGGGAAGATACGGCAATCAGCCCCAGCATTTT
CASSLLWGRYGNQPQHF
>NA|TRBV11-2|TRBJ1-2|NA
TGTGCCAGCAGCTTCGGGCCCCAGCGCTACACCTTC
CASSFGPQRYTF
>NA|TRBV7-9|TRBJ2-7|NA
TGTGCCAGCAGCTTGGGTCCCGGCTACGAGCAGTACTTC
CASSLGPGYEQYF
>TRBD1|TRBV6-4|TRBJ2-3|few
TGTGCCAGCAGTTCAACAGGGGGCACAGATACGCAGTATTTT
CASSSTGGTDTQYF
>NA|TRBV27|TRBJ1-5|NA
TGTGCCAGCAGTCCAGAACAGGGTAGTCTGAGCAATCAGCCCCAGCATTTT
CASSPEQGSLSNQPQHF
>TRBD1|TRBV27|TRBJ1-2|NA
TGTGCCAGCAGTTGGGACAGGGGAGTAGGGGTCTATGGCTACACCTTC
CASSWDRGVGVYGYTF